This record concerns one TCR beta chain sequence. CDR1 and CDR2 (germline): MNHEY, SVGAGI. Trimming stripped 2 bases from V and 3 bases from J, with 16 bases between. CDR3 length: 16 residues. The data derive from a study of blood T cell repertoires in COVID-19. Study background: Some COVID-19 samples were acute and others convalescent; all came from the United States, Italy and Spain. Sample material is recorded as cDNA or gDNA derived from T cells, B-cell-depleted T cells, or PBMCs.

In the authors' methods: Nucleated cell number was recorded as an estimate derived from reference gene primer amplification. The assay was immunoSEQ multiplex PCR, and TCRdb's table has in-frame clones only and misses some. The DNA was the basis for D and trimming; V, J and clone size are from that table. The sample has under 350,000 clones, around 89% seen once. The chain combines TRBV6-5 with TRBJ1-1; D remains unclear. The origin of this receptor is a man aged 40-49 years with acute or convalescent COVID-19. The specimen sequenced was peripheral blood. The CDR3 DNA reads TGTGCCAGCAGTTACATACGGATCCTTCGGGACACTGAAGCTTTCTTT. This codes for CASSYIRILRDTEAFF.